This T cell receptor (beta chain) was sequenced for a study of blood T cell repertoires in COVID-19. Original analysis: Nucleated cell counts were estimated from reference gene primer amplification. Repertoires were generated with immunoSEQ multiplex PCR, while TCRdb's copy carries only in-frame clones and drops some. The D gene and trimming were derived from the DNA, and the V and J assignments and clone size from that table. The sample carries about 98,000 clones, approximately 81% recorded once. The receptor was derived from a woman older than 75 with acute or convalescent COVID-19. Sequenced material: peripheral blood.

The CDR3 loop is CASSRDRANTGELFF. Here the CDR3 DNA reads TGTGCCAGCAGCCGGGACAGGGCAAACACCGGGGAGCTGTTTTTT. The rearrangement joins TRBV7-9 to TRBJ2-2, with TRBD1 matching over 9 bases. The CDR3 covers 15 residues. The ends lost 5 bases at V and 2 bases at J; junction bases unmatched: 3. CDR1 is SEHNR and CDR2 is FQNEAQ in the germline V gene (reference sequence).